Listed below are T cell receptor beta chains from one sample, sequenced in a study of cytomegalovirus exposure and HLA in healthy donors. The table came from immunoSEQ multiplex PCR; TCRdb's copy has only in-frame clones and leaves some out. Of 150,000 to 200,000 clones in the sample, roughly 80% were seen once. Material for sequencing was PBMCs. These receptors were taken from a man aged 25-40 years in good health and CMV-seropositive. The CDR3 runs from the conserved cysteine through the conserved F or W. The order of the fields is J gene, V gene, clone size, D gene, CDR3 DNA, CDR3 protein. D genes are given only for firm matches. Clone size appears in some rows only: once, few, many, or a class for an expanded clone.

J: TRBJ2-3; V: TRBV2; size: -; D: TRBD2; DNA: TGTGCCAGCAGGAGGACTAGCGCGGGGGGATACACAGATACGCAGTATTTT; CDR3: CASRRTSAGGYTDTQYF
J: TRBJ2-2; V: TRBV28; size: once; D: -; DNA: TGTGCCAGCAGTTTCGACCCTCGCGGGAACACCGGGGAGCTGTTTTTT; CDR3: CASSFDPRGNTGELFF
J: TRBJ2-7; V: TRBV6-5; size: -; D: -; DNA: TGTGCCAGCAGTTACGAGGGGGAGCCTATGGAGCAGTACTTC; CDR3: CASSYEGEPMEQYF
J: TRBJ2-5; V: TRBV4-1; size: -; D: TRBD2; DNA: TGCGCCAGCAGCCCCGGGCTAGCGGGGGCGGCAGGGGAGACCCAGTACTTC; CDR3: CASSPGLAGAAGETQYF
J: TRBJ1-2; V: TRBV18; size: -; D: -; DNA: TGTGCCAGCTCACCTGGGGCTGACAACTATGGCTACACCTTC; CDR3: CASSPGADNYGYTF
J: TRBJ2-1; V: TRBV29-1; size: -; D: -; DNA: TGCAGCGTTGAATCGGGGACACCTTACAATGAGCAGTTCTTC; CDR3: CSVESGTPYNEQFF
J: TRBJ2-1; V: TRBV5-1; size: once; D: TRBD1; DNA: TGCGCCAGCAGCTTGAGGGCAGGGGGTTTTAATGAGCAGTTCTTC; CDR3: CASSLRAGGFNEQFF
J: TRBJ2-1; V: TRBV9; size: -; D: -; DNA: TGTGCCAGCAGCTCACCCCTCAGGGGCCACAGCTCCTACAATGAGCAGTTCTTC; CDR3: CASSSPLRGHSSYNEQFF
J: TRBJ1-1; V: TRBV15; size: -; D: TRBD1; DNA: TGTGCCACCAGCGACAGGGGGAACACTGAAGCTTTCTTT; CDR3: CATSDRGNTEAFF
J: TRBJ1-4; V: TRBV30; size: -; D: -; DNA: TGTGCCTGGAGTACAGGGCTGGGTGAAAAACTGTTTTTT; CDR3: CAWSTGLGEKLFF
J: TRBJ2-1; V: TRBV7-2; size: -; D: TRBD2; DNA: TGTGCCAGCAGCTTCATAGCGGGGGGCTACAATGAGCAGTTCTTC; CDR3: CASSFIAGGYNEQFF
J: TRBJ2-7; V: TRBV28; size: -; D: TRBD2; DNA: TGTGCCTTAGCGGGGGTCACCTCCTACGAGCAGTACTTC; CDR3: CALAGVTSYEQYF
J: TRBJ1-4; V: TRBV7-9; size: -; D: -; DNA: TGTGCCAGCAGCTTACAGAATGAAAAACTGTTTTTT; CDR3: CASSLQNEKLFF
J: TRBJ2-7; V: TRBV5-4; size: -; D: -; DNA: TGTGCCAGCAGCTTGGGAAATGCAGGAAGAGAGCAGTACTTC; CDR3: CASSLGNAGREQYF
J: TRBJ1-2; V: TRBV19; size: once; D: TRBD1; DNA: TGTGCCAGTGTGGACAGGGCGTTCTATGGCTACACCTTC; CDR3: CASVDRAFYGYTF
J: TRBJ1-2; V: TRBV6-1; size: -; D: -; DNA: TGTGCCAGCAGTGAGGATGGGCCAACCTACACCTTC; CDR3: CASSEDGPTYTF
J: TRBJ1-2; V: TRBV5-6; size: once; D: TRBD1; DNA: TGTGCCAGCAGCCTAAGAGACAGGGGGTCTGGCTACACCTTC; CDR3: CASSLRDRGSGYTF
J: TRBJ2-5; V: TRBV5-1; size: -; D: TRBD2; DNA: TGCGCCAGCAGCTTCGGAGCGGGGGGGCCTTCGGAGACCCAGTACTTC; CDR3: CASSFGAGGPSETQYF
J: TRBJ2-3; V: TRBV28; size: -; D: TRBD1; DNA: TGTGCCAGCAGTTTAATGGGACAGGGCCAAACAGATACGCAGTATTTT; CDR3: CASSLMGQGQTDTQYF
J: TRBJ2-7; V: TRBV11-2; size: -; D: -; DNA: TGTGCCAGCAGCTTAGAATCAGGATCCTACGAGCAGTACTTC; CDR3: CASSLESGSYEQYF
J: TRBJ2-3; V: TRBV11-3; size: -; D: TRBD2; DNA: TGTGCCAGCAGCTTAAGGGGAGGGTGGGCAGATACGCAGTATTTT; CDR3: CASSLRGGWADTQYF
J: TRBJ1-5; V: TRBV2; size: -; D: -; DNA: TGTGCCAGCTATTCGGGGGGAGGCAATCAGCCCCAGCATTTT; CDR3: CASYSGGGNQPQHF
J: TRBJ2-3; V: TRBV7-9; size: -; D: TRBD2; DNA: TGTGCCAGCCGACTAGCGGGGGGTCTTAGCACAGATACGCAGTATTTT; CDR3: CASRLAGGLSTDTQYF
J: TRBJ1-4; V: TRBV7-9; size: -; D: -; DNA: TGTGCCAGCAGCGACTTTCGACGGAAACTGTTTTTT; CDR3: CASSDFRRKLFF
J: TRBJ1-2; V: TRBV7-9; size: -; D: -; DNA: TGTGCCAGCAGCCCGCACTCAGGGGCTTACCATTATGGCTACACCTTC; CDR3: CASSPHSGAYHYGYTF
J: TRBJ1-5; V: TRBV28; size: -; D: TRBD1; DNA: TGTGCCAGCAGTCCCCCGGACAGGGGAGGACAGCCCCAGCATTTT; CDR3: CASSPPDRGGQPQHF
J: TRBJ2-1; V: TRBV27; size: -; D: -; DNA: TGTGCCAGCAGTTTATCGTGGGGGCGCTCCTACAATGAGCAGTTCTTC; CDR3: CASSLSWGRSYNEQFF
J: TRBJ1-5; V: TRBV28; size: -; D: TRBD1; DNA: TGTGCCAGCAGACAACCGGGACAGGGTACCAATCAGCCCCAGCATTTT; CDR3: CASRQPGQGTNQPQHF
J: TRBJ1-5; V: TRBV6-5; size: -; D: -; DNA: TGTGCCAGCGGATGGGGGGGGAATCAGCCCCAGCATTTT; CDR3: CASGWGGNQPQHF
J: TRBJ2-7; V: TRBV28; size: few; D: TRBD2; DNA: TGTGCCAGCAGACTGGGGGGGTCCTACGAGCAGTACTTC; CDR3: CASRLGGSYEQYF
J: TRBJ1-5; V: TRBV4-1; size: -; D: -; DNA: TGCGCCAGCAGCCGACAGGTAAATCAGCCCCAGCATTTT; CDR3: CASSRQVNQPQHF
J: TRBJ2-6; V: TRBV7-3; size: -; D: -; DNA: TGTGCCAGCAGCTCGACAGGTGGGGCCAACGTCCTGACTTTC; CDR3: CASSSTGGANVLTF
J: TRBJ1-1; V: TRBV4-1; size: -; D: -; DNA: TGCGCCAGCAGCCAAGATTGGCAGGTGGGCACTGAAGCTTTCTTT; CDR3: CASSQDWQVGTEAFF
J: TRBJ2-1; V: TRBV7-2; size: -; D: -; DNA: TGTGCCAGCACCACGAACGGGGTCGGGCCCAATGAGCAGTTCTTC; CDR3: CASTTNGVGPNEQFF
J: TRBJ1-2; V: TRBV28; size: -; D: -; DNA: TGTGCCAGCAGTTTAAAGGGGTATGGCTACACCTTC; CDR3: CASSLKGYGYTF
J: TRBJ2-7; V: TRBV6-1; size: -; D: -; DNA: TGTGCCAGCAGTGAAGCGCGGAGGGGTGCCTACGAGCAGTACTTC; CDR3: CASSEARRGAYEQYF
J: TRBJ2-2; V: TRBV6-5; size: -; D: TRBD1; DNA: TGTGCCACGCGGACAGGGGGCGAGACCGGGGAGCTGTTTTTT; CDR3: CATRTGGETGELFF
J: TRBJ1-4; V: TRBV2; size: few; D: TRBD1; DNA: TGTGCCAGCAGTGAAGGGGGACAGGGTAATGAAAAACTGTTTTTT; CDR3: CASSEGGQGNEKLFF
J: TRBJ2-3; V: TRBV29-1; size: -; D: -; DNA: TGCAGCGTCCCAATTAACGGGACACCCAATCCCACAGATACGCAGTATTTT; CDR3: CSVPINGTPNPTDTQYF
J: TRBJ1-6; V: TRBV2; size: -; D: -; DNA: TGTGCCAGCAGTGACTCCCGAACTACGACCCTCCACTTT; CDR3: CASSDSRTTTLHF
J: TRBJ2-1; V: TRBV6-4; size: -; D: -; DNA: TGTGCCAGCAGTGAACAGGGAGACTATGAGCAGTTCTTC; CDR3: CASSEQGDYEQFF
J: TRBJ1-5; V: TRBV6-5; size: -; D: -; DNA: TGTGCCAGCAGACCTCAGCGGGTTAGCAATCAGCCCCAGCATTTT; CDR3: CASRPQRVSNQPQHF
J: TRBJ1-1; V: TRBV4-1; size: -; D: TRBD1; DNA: TGCGCCAGCAGCCAAGATCGGCAGGGGGTTGGGAGGACTGAAGCTTTCTTT; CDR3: CASSQDRQGVGRTEAFF
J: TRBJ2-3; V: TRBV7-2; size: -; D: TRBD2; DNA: TGTGCCAGCAGCTCCCGAAAGGCGGGGGGGCGAGATACGCAGTATTTT; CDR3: CASSSRKAGGRDTQYF
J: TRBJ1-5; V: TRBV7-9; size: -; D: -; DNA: TGTGCCAGCAGCTTAGGGTTCGGGGTAAGCAATCAGCCCCAGCATTTT; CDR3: CASSLGFGVSNQPQHF
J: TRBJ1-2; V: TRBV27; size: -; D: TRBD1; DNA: TGTGCCAGCAGTTTATGGGGACAGGGCCGCTACACCTTC; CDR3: CASSLWGQGRYTF
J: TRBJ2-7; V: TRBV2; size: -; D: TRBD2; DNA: TGTGCCAGCAGTGACACGACTAGCGGAACCTACGAGCAGTACTTC; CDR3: CASSDTTSGTYEQYF
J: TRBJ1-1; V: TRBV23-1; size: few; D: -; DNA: TGCGCCAGCCTGGGGAGGAACACTGAAGCTTTCTTT; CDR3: CASLGRNTEAFF
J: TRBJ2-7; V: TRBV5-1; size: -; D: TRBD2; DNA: TGCGCCAGCAGCTTGGCGCCTAGCGGGGCCTACGAGCAGTACTTC; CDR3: CASSLAPSGAYEQYF
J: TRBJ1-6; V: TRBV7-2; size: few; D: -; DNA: TGTGCCAGCAGCTTATTCGGGAGCTCCTATAATTCACCCCTCCACTTT; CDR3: CASSLFGSSYNSPLHF
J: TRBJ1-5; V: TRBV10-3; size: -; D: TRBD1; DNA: TGTGCCAGCGGACAGGGTGGGGGTCAGCCCCAGCATTTT; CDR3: CASGQGGGQPQHF
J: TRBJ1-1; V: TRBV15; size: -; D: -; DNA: TGTGCCACCAGCAGGGGAGTTGACACTGAAGCTTTCTTT; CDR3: CATSRGVDTEAFF
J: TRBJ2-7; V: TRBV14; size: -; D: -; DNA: TGTGCCAGCAGCCCGACTAGAGGACTTCTCTACGAGCAGTACTTC; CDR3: CASSPTRGLLYEQYF